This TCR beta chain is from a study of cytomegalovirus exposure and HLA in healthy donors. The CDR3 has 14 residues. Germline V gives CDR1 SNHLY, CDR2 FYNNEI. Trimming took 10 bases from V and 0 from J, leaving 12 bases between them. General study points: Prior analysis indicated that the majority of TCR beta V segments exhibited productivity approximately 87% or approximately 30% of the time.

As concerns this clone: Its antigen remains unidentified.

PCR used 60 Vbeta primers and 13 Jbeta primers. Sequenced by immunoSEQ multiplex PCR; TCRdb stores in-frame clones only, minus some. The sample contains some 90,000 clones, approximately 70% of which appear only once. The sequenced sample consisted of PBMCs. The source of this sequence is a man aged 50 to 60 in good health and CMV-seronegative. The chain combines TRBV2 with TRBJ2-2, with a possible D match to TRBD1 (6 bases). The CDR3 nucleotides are TGTGCCACCCGGGACACCGCGAACACCGGGGAGCTGTTTTTT. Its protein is CATRDTANTGELFF.